This TCR beta chain was retrieved from a study of shared clonotypes between healthy human individuals. Whole-study findings and limits: Approximately 5% was the fraction of naive CD4 clonotypes found shared across a handful of donors.

Nashville, Tennessee was home to all donors, each a Caucasian adult. Sequencing was performed with immunoSEQ multiplex PCR; in TCRdb, only in-frame clones are kept and a portion is missing. The repertoire consists of 2.3 million or so clones, with approximately 93% occurring once and the leading ten covering 0.35% to 0.5%. This clone was seen once. Its antigen is not identified. The receptor comes from a man younger than 35 in good health. Some clones in this sample may be carry-over from other donors' samples. Material: naive CD4+ T cells from PBMCs. Subset of the sample: CD45RA+ positively selected.

The CDR3 region has the DNA TGTGCCAGCAGCTTTTATTCCCAGGGACTAAACACTGAAGCTTTCTTT. Protein sequence: CASSFYSQGLNTEAFF. The chain is built from TRBV27 and TRBJ1-1, with TRBD1 as a possible D gene (5 bases). V shed 6 bases and J shed 2 bases, with 19 bases lying between them. The CDR3 length is 16 residues. CDR1 and CDR2 from the germline V gene are MNHEY and SMNVEV (reference sequence).